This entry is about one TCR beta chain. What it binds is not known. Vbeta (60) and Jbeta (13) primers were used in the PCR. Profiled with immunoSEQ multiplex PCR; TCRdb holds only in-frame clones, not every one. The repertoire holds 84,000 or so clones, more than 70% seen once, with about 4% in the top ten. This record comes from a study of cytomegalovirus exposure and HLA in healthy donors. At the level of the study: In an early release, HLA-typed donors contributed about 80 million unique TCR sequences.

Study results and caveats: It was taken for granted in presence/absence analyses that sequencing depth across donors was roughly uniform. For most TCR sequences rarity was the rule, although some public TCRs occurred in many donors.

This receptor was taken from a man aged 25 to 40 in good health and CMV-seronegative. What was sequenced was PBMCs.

CDR3 nucleotide sequence: TGTGCCAGCAGCTCCTTTTCGAACACTGAAGCTTTCTTT. It encodes CASSSFSNTEAFF. The rearrangement links TRBV13 to TRBJ1-1; D uncertain. Germline V gives CDR1 PRHDT, CDR2 FYEKMQ (reference sequence). The CDR3 sequence is 13 residues long. Trimming shortened V by 4 bases and J by 1 base, and 7 bases separated the two germline ends. Supplemented by reference TRBV13 and TRBJ1-1, the full variable domain reads AAGVIQSPRHLIKEKRETATLKCYPIPRHDTVYWYQQGPGQDPQFLISFYEKMQSDKGSIPDRFSAQQFSDYHSELNMSSLELGDSALYFCASSSFSNTEAFFGQGTRLTVV.